Listed here are 18 T cell receptor beta chains from one sample, sequenced in a study of memory CD4+ T cells and cytomegalovirus serostatus. Single viable CD3+CD4+CD8-CD45RO+ cells were sorted as the memory CD4+ T cells. Sequencing was performed with immunoSEQ multiplex PCR; in TCRdb, only in-frame clones are kept and a portion is missing. This sample has roughly 50,000 clones, with roughly 84% found just once. The sample consisted of memory CD4+ T cells from blood. Receptors originate from an adult in good health and CMV-seronegative. Some clones in this sample may be carry-over from other donors' samples.

J is TRBJ1-5 and V is TRBV5-1; a possible D gene is TRBD1 (5 bases). Germline loops: CDR1 SGHRS, CDR2 YFSETQ. The length of the CDR3 is 14 residues. V gave up 7 bases and J gave up 2 bases, with 13 bases separating them. The CDR3 sequence: CASQRGTGNQPQHF. In DNA form, the CDR3 reads TGCGCCAGCCAAAGGGGAACGGGCAATCAGCCCCAGCATTTT.

This sequence joins TRBV19 and TRBJ2-4; D perhaps matches TRBD2 (6 bases). Germline V gene sequence: CDR1 LNHDA, CDR2 SQIVND (reference sequence). Trimming stripped 3 bases from V and 0 bases from J, with 6 bases between. The CDR3 covers 14 residues. In DNA, the CDR3 is TGTGCCAGTAGTATGGGGGGAGCCAAAAACATTCAGTACTTC. Its translation is CASSMGGAKNIQYF.

This clone occurred a few times. This chain uses TRBV6-5 with TRBJ1-2; possible D gene TRBD1, 5 bases. The CDR3 consists of 14 residues. CDR1 is MNHEY and CDR2 is SVGAGI in the germline V gene. V was clipped by 5 bases and J by 5 bases, with 15 bases between them. The CDR3 DNA follows: TGTGCCAGCAGTCGAACCCAGGGCCAGTATGGCTACACCTTC. Amino acid sequence: CASSRTQGQYGYTF.

The chain employs TRBV5-1 and TRBJ1-4; D possibly corresponds to TRBD1 (6 bases). Germline V gives CDR1 SGHRS, CDR2 YFSETQ. There are 15 residues in the CDR3. V was trimmed by 2 bases and J by 6 bases, leaving 14 bases between them. Here the CDR3 reads CASSLGGIGDEKLFF. The CDR3 DNA reads TGCGCCAGCAGCTTAGGGGGAATAGGCGATGAAAAACTGTTTTTT.

The chain couples TRBV5-8 to TRBJ1-2, with TRBD1 as a possible D gene (5 bases). This CDR3 comprises 13 residues. Germline loops: CDR1 SGHTS, CDR2 YDEGEE. With 0 bases removed from V and 3 bases from J, the gap between germline ends came to 6 bases. The CDR3 is CASSLGRDYGYTF. The DNA for the CDR3 is TGTGCCAGCAGCTTGGGCAGGGACTATGGCTACACCTTC.

This sequence joins TRBV6-1 and TRBJ2-7; 10 bases line up with TRBD2. Trimming cost V 6 bases and J 2 bases; bases outside gene matches: 4. The CDR3 runs to 14 residues. CDR1 and CDR2 (germline): MNHNS, SASEGT. The CDR3 loop reads CASSSLAGTYEQYF. The CDR3 DNA reads as TGTGCCAGCAGCTCACTAGCGGGGACCTACGAGCAGTACTTC.

This chain joins TRBV7-9 and TRBJ1-6; D gene uncertain. The CDR3 loop spans 14 amino acids. Germline V gene lookup returns CDR1 SEHNR and CDR2 FQNEAQ (reference sequence). V was pared by 6 bases and J by 7 bases, with 13 bases between. As DNA, the CDR3 is TGTGCCAGCAGTATGGACCCTCCCAATTCACCCCTCCACTTT. Translating it yields CASSMDPPNSPLHF.

The chain links TRBV7-9 to TRBJ1-1; 7 bases are a match to TRBD1. Losses at the gene ends were 3 bases for V and 7 bases for J; bases not matched to a gene: 11. The CDR3 contains 15 residues. Germline assignment: CDR1 SEHNR and CDR2 FQNEAQ (reference sequence). This CDR3 is CASSFGSDRRDEAFF. Written as DNA, the CDR3 is TGTGCCAGCAGCTTTGGCTCGGACAGGAGGGATGAAGCTTTCTTT.

The sample holds a few counts of this clone. The chain has TRBV18 and TRBJ2-5, with unresolved D. Between the trimmed V and J ends, which lost 6 bases and 3 bases, there was a span of 14 bases. The germline V gene has CDR1 KGHSH and CDR2 LQKENI. This CDR3 comprises 14 residues. The CDR3 reads CASSFAGRKETQYF. CDR3 DNA: TGTGCCAGCTCCTTTGCCGGGCGAAAAGAGACCCAGTACTTC. The full variable domain, with the rest looked up from reference TRBV18 and TRBJ2-5, is NAGVMQNPRHLVRRRGQEARLRCSPMKGHSHVYWYRQLPEEGLKFMVYLQKENIIDESGMPKERFSAEFPKEGPSILRIQQVVRGDSAAYFCASSFAGRKETQYFGPGTRLLVL.

The rearrangement joins TRBV7-3 to TRBJ2-5; TRBD2 matches at 9 bases. CDR1 and CDR2 (germline): SGHTA, FQGTGA. Trimming took 1 base from V and 5 from J; bases not matched to a gene: 2. The CDR3 spans 14 residues. The CDR3 nucleotides are TGTGCCAGCAGCTTAAGCGGGAGGGGGGAGACCCAGTACTTC. It specifies CASSLSGRGETQYF.

V is TRBV7-9 and J is TRBJ2-2, with D hard to call. V was clipped by 2 bases and J by 2 bases, with 6 bases between them. CDR3 length equals 14 residues. Germline V gene sequence: CDR1 SEHNR, CDR2 FQNEAQ (reference sequence). In nucleotides, the CDR3 is TGTGCCAGCAGCTTAATCCCCAACACCGGGGAGCTGTTTTTT. Amino acids: CASSLIPNTGELFF.

CDR3 loop: CASSQAPEGSYGYTF. CDR3 DNA sequence: TGCGCCAGCAGCCAAGCCCCAGAGGGAAGCTATGGCTACACCTTC. The V gene is TRBV4-3, the J gene TRBJ1-2; D unresolved. V dropped 1 base and J dropped 4 bases, with 13 bases sitting between them. Per the germline V gene, CDR1 is LGHNA and CDR2 is YSLEER. This CDR3 region has 15 residues.

The chain employs TRBV30 and TRBJ2-6; 8 bases match TRBD1. Germline V CDR1 and CDR2: GTSNPN, SVGIG (reference sequence). CDR3 length: 15 residues. The V gene end was trimmed by 7 bases and the J gene end by 2 bases; junction bases not matched to a gene: 7. The CDR3, as DNA: TGTGCCTTGGGACAGGAGGGGGCTGGGGCCAACGTCCTGACTTTC. It specifies CALGQEGAGANVLTF.

CDR3 in DNA: TGCAGCGGGAGAGGGACCGGGGAGCTGTTTTTT. Protein sequence: CSGRGTGELFF. V and J are TRBV29-1 and TRBJ2-2; a weak D match, TRBD2 (5 bases). The V end lost 7 bases, the J end lost 5 bases, and 8 bases lay between the germline ends. The CDR3 contains 11 residues. CDR1 and CDR2 from the germline V gene are SQVTM and ANQGSEA.

CDR3 nucleotides: TGTGCCAGCAGTTACTCGTCCCGCTACCTCTACGAGCAGTACTTC. It encodes CASSYSSRYLYEQYF. The J gene is TRBJ2-7, the V gene TRBV6-5, with D uncertain. The germline V and J ends were trimmed by 0 bases and 3 bases, with 12 bases remaining between them. CDR1 and CDR2 from the germline V gene are MNHEY and SVGAGI. CDR3 length: 15 amino acids.

The chain combines TRBV28 with TRBJ2-3; 8 nucleotides match TRBD1. CDR1 and CDR2 from the germline V gene are MDHEN and SYDVKM. This CDR3 region has 16 residues. With 5 bases clipped from V and 5 bases from J, the junction kept 12 bases outside the gene matches. This chain's CDR3 is CASSQNRGRGLDTQYF. DNA of the CDR3: TGTGCCAGCAGTCAAAACAGGGGGAGAGGGTTAGATACGCAGTATTTT.

This clone was seen a few times. This chain links TRBV5-1 with TRBJ1-1; D not resolved. Germline CDR1 and CDR2: SGHRS and YFSETQ. Trimming removed 3 bases at V and 4 bases at J, with 13 bases between. The CDR3 is 14 residues long. CDR3 nucleotides: TGCGCCAGCAGCTCCACCCGGGTGGGCACTGAAGCTTTCTTT. This gives the protein CASSSTRVGTEAFF.

A single count supports this clone. The CDR3 sequence is CASSLETGKETQYF. Here the CDR3 DNA reads TGCGCCAGCAGCTTGGAGACAGGGAAAGAGACCCAGTACTTC. V gene TRBV5-1 combines with J gene TRBJ2-5, with 7 bases lining up with TRBD1. Germline assignment: CDR1 SGHRS and CDR2 YFSETQ. V gave up 0 bases and J gave up 3 bases; unmatched junction bases: 2. CDR3 length equals 14 residues.